This T cell receptor beta chain was retrieved from a study of T cell repertoires in ileal Crohn's disease. The assay was immunoSEQ multiplex PCR, and TCRdb's table has in-frame clones only and misses some. The data hold roughly 15,000 clones, with under 80% observed a single time. This clonotype was sampled from an adult with Crohn's disease. The material sequenced was ileal tissue.

The CDR3 is CASSDHVLSPTYNEQFF. CDR3 bases: TGTGCCAGCAGTGATCACGTCCTATCCCCCACCTACAATGAGCAGTTCTTC. This chain links TRBV25-1 with TRBJ2-1; D unresolved. V was clipped by 3 bases and J by 2 bases, with 17 bases between them. Germline CDR1 MGHDK, CDR2 SYGVNS. There are 17 residues in the CDR3.